This T cell receptor (beta chain) was sequenced during a study of T cell responses to AZD1222 COVID-19 vaccine. This table comes from immunoSEQ multiplex PCR, and its TCRdb copy is limited to in-frame clones, with some not included. The data contain 100,000 or so clones, 80% to 95% of them singletons. The CDR3 consists of 13 residues. Germline values: CDR1 MNHEY, CDR2 SVGEGT. V was cut by 0 bases and J by 6 bases, with 6 bases left in between. General observations from the study: Among those given AZD1222, only six were seropositive at baseline. Regions 160-218 and 743-854 held dominance among vaccine-associated CD4 TCRs, which spanned spike.

Comments on this clone: As yet, its antigen is unknown.

This TCR came from an adult in good health. The specimen was peripheral blood, collected on day 0 of AZD1222 vaccination. The gene calls are TRBV6-2 or TRBV6-3 and TRBJ2-1; the D is unclear. The CDR3 protein is CASSYSDRNEQFF. The CDR3 DNA reads TGTGCCAGCAGTTACTCGGACCGCAATGAGCAGTTCTTC.